This T cell receptor (beta chain) was profiled in a study of response to subunit inactivated influenza vaccine. This clonotype was found a few times. In TCRdb, the RT-PCR reads were re-called with MiXCR into one record per CDR3 protein. The table has about 480,000 distinct CDR3 sequences, under 15% seen once. The CDR3 covers 14 residues. V lost 3 bases, J lost 5 bases, and 5 bases stayed unmatched. Germline values: CDR1 SGHAT, CDR2 FQNNGV. Sequencing was performed on PBMCs from blood, taken 40 to 50 days after vaccination. The gene calls are TRBV11-2 and TRBJ2-7, with TRBD2 identical over 9 bases. The source of this sequence is a man between 50 and 59 years old who received an inactivated influenza vaccine. The DNA for the CDR3 is TGTGCCAGCAGCTTCCGGACTAGCGTGAACGAGCAGTACTTC. Its translation is CASSFRTSVNEQYF.